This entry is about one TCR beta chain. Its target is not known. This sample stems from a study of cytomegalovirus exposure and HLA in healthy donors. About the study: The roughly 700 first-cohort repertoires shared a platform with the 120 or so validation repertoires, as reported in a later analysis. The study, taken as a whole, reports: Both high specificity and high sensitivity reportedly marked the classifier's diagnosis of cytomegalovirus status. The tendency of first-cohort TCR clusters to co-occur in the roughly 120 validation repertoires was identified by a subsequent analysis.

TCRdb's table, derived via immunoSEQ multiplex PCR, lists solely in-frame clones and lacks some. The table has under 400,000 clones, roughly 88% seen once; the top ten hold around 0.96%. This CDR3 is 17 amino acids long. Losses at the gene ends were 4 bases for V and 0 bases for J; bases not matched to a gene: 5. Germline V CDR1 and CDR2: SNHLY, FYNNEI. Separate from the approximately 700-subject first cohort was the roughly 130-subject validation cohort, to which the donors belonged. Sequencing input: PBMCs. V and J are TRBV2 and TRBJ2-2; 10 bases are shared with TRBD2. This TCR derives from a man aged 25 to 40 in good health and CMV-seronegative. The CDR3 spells CASSGIAGGANTGELFF. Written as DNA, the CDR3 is TGTGCCAGCAGTGGAATAGCGGGGGGCGCGAACACCGGGGAGCTGTTTTTT.